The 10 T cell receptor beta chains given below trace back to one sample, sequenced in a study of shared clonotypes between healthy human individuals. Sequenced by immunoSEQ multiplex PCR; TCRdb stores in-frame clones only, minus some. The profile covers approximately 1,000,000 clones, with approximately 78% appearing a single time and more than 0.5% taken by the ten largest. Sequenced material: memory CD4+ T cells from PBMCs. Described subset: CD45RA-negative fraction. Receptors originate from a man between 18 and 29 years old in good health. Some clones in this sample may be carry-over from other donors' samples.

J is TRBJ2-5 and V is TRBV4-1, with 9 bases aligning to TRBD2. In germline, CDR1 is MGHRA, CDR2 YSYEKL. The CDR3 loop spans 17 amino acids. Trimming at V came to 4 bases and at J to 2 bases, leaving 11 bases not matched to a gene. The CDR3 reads CASSLIGGLAGQETQYF. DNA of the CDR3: TGCGCCAGCAGCCTCATCGGGGGGCTAGCGGGGCAAGAGACCCAGTACTTC.

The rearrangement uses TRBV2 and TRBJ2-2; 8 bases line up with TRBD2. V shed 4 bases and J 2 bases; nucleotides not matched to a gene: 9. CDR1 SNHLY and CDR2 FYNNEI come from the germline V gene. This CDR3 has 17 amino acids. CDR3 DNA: TGTGCCAGCAGTGCGACGTACTTAGCGGGAAACACCGGGGAGCTGTTTTTT. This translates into CASSATYLAGNTGELFF.

The DNA of the CDR3 is TGTGCCAGCAGCTTAGTACAGGGGACCTTCACAGATACGCAGTATTTT. Translation gives CASSLVQGTFTDTQYF. The chain joins TRBV7-6 to TRBJ2-3; 7 bases fit TRBD1. CDR3 length: 16 amino acids. V lost 1 base to trimming and J lost 2 bases; unmatched junction nucleotides: 6. Germline V gene sequence: CDR1 SGHVS, CDR2 FNYEAQ.

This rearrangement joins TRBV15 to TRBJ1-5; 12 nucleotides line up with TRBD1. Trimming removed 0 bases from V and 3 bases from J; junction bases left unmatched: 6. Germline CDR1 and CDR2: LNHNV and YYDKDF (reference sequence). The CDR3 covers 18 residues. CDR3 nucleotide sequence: TGTGCCACCAGCAGAGATATAGGGGACAGGGGGCTCAATCAGCCCCAGCATTTT. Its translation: CATSRDIGDRGLNQPQHF.

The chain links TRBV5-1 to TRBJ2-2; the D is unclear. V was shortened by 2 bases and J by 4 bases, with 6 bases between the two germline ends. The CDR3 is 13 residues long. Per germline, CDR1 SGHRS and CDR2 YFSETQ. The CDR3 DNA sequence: TGCGCCAGCAGCTTTCCCTCCACCGGGGAGCTGTTTTTT. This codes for CASSFPSTGELFF. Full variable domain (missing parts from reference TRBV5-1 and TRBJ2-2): KAGVTQTPRYLIKTRGQQVTLSCSPISGHRSVSWYQQTPGQGLQFLFEYFSETQRNKGNFPGRFSGRQFSNSRSEMNVSTLELGDSALYLCASSFPSTGELFFGEGSRLTVL.

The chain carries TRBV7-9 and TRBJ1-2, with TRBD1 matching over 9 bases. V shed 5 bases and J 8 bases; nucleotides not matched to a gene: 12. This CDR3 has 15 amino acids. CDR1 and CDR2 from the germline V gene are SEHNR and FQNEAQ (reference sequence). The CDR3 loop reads CASSPAGTGLGGYTF. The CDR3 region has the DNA TGTGCCAGCAGCCCAGCCGGGACAGGGTTGGGAGGCTACACCTTC.

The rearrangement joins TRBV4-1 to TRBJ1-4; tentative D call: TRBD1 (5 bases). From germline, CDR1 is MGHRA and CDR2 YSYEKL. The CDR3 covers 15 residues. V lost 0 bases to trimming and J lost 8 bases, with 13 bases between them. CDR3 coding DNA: TGCGCCAGCAGCCAAGATTTTTTGGGGGAGGAAAAACTGTTTTTT. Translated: CASSQDFLGEEKLFF.

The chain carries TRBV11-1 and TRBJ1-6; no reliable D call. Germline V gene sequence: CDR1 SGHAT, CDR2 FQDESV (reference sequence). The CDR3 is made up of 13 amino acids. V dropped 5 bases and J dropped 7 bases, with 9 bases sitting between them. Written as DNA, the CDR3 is TGTGCCAGCAGCACGCAGAGGAATTCACCCCTCCACTTT. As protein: CASSTQRNSPLHF. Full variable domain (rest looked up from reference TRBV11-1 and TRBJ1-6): EAEVAQSPRYKITEKSQAVAFWCDPISGHATLYWYRQILGQGPELLVQFQDESVVDDSQLPKDRFSAERLKGVDSTLKIQPAELGDSAMYLCASSTQRNSPLHFGNGTRLTVT.

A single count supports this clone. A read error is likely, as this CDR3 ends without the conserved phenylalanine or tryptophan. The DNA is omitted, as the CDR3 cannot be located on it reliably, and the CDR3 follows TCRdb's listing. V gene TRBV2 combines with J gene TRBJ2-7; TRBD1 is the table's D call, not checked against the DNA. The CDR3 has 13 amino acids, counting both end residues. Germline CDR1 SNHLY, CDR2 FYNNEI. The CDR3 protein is CASSEQKNRGELI.

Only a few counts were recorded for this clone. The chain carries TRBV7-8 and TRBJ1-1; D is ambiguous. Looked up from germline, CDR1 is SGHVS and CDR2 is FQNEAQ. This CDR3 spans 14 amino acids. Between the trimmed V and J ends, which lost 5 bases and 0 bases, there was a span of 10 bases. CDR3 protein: CASSHGSMNTEAFF. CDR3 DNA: TGTGCCAGCAGCCACGGCAGCATGAACACTGAAGCTTTCTTT.